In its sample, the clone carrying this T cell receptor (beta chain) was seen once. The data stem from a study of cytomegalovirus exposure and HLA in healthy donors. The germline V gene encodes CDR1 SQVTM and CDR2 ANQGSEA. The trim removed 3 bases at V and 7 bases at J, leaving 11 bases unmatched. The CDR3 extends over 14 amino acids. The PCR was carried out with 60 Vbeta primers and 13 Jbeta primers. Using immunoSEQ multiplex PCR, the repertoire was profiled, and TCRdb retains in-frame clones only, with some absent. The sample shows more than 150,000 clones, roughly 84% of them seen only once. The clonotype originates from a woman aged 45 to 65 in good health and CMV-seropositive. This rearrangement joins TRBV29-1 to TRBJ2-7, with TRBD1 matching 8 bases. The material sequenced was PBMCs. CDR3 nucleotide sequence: TGCAGCGTTGAGGACAGGGAAAGCTCCTGGGAGCAGTACTTC. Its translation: CSVEDRESSWEQYF.